The clone carrying this T cell receptor beta chain was counted a few times. Antigen: not known. Regarding time point: sample taken at primary tumor resection. Whole RNA, isolated from tumor, nontumor lung or frozen PBMC, was sequenced without prior sorting. There were some 70 donors, all of them untreated patients with early-stage non-small cell lung cancer. TCRdb redid the calling of the 5' RACE reads with MiXCR, one entry per CDR3 protein. The sample has 89,000 or so distinct CDR3 sequences; approximately 21% are singletons. This entry comes from a study of spatial heterogeneity in lung cancer. Points from the study as a whole: Ubiquitous expanded tumor TCRs surfaced in blood more at resection than they did at follow-up.

The starting material was PBMCs, obtained at surgery. This sequence originates from a male donor with early-stage non-small cell lung cancer.

The CDR3 loop is CASSPLVGETQYF. The CDR3 bases are TGTGCCAGCAGTCCCCTAGTGGGTGAGACCCAGTACTTC. The chain links TRBV12-3 or TRBV12-4 to TRBJ2-5; D is uncertain. Trimming left V 5 bases short and J 5 bases short, with 12 bases between. The CDR3 length is 13 residues.